This is a list of T cell receptor beta chains from one sample in a study of T cell changes during pregnancy in multiple sclerosis. Libraries were prepared by immunoSEQ multiplex PCR; TCRdb keeps only in-frame clonotypes and omits some of them. The repertoire consists of about 40,000 clones, with around 90% occurring once and the leading ten covering roughly 1.2%. Sequences were derived from CD4+ T cells from peripheral blood mononuclear cells, sampled before pregnancy. Every receptor here comes from a female donor with multiple sclerosis, enrolled in a pregnancy study. Both conserved end residues are part of each CDR3. The order of the fields is V gene, clone size, J gene, D gene, CDR3 DNA, CDR3 protein. The D gene is left open where the match is weak. Only part of the rows carry a size: once, few, many, or a class if the clone is expanded.

V gene: TRBV6-1; clone size: once; J gene: TRBJ2-5; D gene: .; CDR3 DNA: TGTGCCAGCAGTGGGGACCAAGCATTTCGGAGGGGCCAAGAGACCCAGTACTTC; CDR3 protein: CASSGDQAFRRGQETQYF
V gene: TRBV18; clone size: .; J gene: TRBJ2-3; D gene: TRBD2; CDR3 DNA: TGTGCCAGCTCACCGGGACTAGCGATCCTAAGCACAGATACGCAGTATTTT; CDR3 protein: CASSPGLAILSTDTQYF
V gene: TRBV29-1; clone size: few; J gene: TRBJ1-1; D gene: TRBD1; CDR3 DNA: TGCAGCGTTGTTCGGGACAGAAACACTGAAGCTTTCTTT; CDR3 protein: CSVVRDRNTEAFF
V gene: TRBV18; clone size: .; J gene: TRBJ2-1; D gene: .; CDR3 DNA: TGTGCCAGCTCACCCCAGGGTTCCTACAATGAGCAGTTCTTC; CDR3 protein: CASSPQGSYNEQFF
V gene: TRBV6-1; clone size: .; J gene: TRBJ2-7; D gene: TRBD1; CDR3 DNA: TGTGCCAGCAGTGAAAGGGCAGGGGGTTCCTACGAGCAGTACTTC; CDR3 protein: CASSERAGGSYEQYF
V gene: TRBV5-1; clone size: .; J gene: TRBJ1-2; D gene: TRBD1; CDR3 DNA: TGCGCCAGCAGCATAAGCGGGACAGGGAGGTATGGCTACACCTTC; CDR3 protein: CASSISGTGRYGYTF
V gene: TRBV12-5; clone size: .; J gene: TRBJ2-3; D gene: TRBD1; CDR3 DNA: TGTGCTAGTGTTGAGACAGGGACAGATACGCAGTATTTT; CDR3 protein: CASVETGTDTQYF
V gene: TRBV7-9; clone size: .; J gene: TRBJ2-2; D gene: .; CDR3 DNA: TGTGCCAGCAGCCGCGAGCCAGCAGGGAACACCGGGGAGCTGTTTTTT; CDR3 protein: CASSREPAGNTGELFF
V gene: TRBV30; clone size: once; J gene: TRBJ2-5; D gene: .; CDR3 DNA: TGTGCCTGGAGGGGCCCAGGGGAGGGAGAGACCCAGTACTTC; CDR3 protein: CAWRGPGEGETQYF
V gene: TRBV5-8; clone size: .; J gene: TRBJ1-1; D gene: TRBD1; CDR3 DNA: TGTGCCAGCAGCTTGTTCAGGGGGGTCACTGAAGCTTTCTTT; CDR3 protein: CASSLFRGVTEAFF
V gene: TRBV19; clone size: few; J gene: TRBJ1-5; D gene: TRBD1; CDR3 DNA: TGTGCCAGTAGTTTCCAGGGGGGCAATCAGCCCCAGCATTTT; CDR3 protein: CASSFQGGNQPQHF